This T cell receptor beta chain was documented in a study of cytomegalovirus exposure and HLA in healthy donors. The CDR3 extends over 13 amino acids. The germline V gene has CDR1 SNHLY and CDR2 FYNNEI. The V and J ends lost 8 bases and 7 bases, in that order; junction bases with no gene match: 10. This clone has just a few counts. Antigen: not known. 13 Jbeta primers and 60 Vbeta primers were used for the PCR. The table came from immunoSEQ multiplex PCR; TCRdb's copy has only in-frame clones and leaves some out. The sample yields 200,000 or so clones, about 80% seen once. Whole-study findings and limits: High specificity and sensitivity for cytomegalovirus status were reported for the classifier. Most CMV-associated TCR beta chains appeared HLA-restricted in a later analysis. CMV serostatus alone was available as immune exposure information. Through in vitro validation, three CMV-associated chains were shown to be specific for CMV antigens.

This chain joins TRBV2 and TRBJ2-5, with 7 bases matching TRBD1. The source material was PBMCs. The origin of this receptor is a young woman in good health and CMV-seropositive. CDR3 protein: CASVTQGYGTQYF. CDR3 coding DNA: TGTGCCAGCGTAACACAGGGGTATGGGACCCAGTACTTC.